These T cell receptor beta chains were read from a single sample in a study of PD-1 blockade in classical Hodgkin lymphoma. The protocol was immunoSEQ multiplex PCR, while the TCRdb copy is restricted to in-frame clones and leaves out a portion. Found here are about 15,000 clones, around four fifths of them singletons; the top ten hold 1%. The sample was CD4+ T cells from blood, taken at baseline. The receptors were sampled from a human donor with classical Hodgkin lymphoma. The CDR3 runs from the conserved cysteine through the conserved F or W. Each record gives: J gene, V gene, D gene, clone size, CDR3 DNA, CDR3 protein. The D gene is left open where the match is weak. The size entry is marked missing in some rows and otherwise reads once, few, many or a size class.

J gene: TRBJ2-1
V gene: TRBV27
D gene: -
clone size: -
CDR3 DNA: TGTGCCAGCAGTTTATTTCCCGTCCACCAGCAGTTCTTC
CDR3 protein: CASSLFPVHQQFF

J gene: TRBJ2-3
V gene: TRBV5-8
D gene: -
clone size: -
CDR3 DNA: TGTGCCAGCAGCCGTGACACAACTACAACAGATACGCAGTATTTT
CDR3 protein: CASSRDTTTTDTQYF

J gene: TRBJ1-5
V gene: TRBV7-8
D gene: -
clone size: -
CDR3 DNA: TGTGCCAGCAGCCACGGGACCCTTCGCAATCAGCCCCAGCATTTT
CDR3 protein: CASSHGTLRNQPQHF

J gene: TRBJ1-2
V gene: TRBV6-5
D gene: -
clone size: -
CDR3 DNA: TGTGCCAGCAGTCAAACGGGGAATAGTGGCTATGGCTACACCTTC
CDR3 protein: CASSQTGNSGYGYTF

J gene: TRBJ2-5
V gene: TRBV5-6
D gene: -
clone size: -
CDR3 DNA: TGTGCCAGCAGCTTGCGAGAGACCCAGTACTTC
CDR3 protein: CASSLRETQYF

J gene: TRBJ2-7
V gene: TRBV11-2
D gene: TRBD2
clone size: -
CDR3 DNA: TGTGCCAGCAGCTTAGGCGGGACTAGTATTGCCGAGCAGTACTTC
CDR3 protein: CASSLGGTSIAEQYF

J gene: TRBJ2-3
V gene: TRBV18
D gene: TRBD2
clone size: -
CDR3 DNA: TGTGCCAGCTCACCAACTTTCAGGACTAGCGGGAGAGTCGCAGATACGCAGTATTTT
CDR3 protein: CASSPTFRTSGRVADTQYF

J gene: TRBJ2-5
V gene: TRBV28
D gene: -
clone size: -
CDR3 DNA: TGTGCCAGCAGTTTTGAAGAGACCCAGTACTTC
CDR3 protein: CASSFEETQYF

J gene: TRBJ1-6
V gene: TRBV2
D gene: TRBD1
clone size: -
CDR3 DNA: TGTGCCAGCAGTGGACAGGGAGGTAATTCACCCCTCCACTTT
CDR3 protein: CASSGQGGNSPLHF

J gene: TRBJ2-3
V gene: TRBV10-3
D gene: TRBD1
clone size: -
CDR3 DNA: TGTGCCATCAGCCTGACAGGGGGAACAGATACGCAGTATTTT
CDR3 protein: CAISLTGGTDTQYF

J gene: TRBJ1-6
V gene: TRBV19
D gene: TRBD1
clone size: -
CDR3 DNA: TGTGCCAGTGGGGACAGGAAGGTTTATTCACCCCTCCACTTT
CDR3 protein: CASGDRKVYSPLHF

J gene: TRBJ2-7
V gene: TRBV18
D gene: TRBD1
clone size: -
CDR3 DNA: TGTGCCAGCTCACCAGGGACAGTGTCCTACGAGCAGTACTTC
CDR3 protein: CASSPGTVSYEQYF

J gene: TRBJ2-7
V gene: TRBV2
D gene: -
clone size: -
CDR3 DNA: TGTGCCAGCAGTGAAGACCTCCGCTACGAGCAGTACTTC
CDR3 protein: CASSEDLRYEQYF

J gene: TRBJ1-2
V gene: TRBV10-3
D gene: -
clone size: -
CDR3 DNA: TGTGCCATCAGTGTGGGGGTTCAGGGCTACACCTTC
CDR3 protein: CAISVGVQGYTF

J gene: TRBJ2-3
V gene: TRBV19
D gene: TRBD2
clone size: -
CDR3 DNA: TGTGCCAGTAGTTCTATACTAGCGGGGCACACAGATACGCAGTATTTT
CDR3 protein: CASSSILAGHTDTQYF

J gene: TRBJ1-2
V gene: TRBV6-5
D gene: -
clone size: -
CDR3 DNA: TGTGCCAGCAGTTATGGGCGGGCCCCAGCTAACTATGGCTACACCTTC
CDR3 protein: CASSYGRAPANYGYTF

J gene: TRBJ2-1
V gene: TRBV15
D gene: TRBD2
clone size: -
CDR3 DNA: TGTGCCACCAGCAAAGCCGGGACTACCTACAATGAGCAGTTCTTC
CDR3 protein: CATSKAGTTYNEQFF

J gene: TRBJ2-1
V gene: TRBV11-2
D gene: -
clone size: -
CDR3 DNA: TGTGCCAGCAGCCCGAGCGGGACAACCTACAATGAGCAGTTCTTC
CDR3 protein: CASSPSGTTYNEQFF

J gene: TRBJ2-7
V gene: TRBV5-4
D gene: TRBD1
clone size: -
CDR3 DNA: TGTGCCAGCAGCTGGACAGGGCGGAGCGAGCAGTACTTC
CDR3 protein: CASSWTGRSEQYF

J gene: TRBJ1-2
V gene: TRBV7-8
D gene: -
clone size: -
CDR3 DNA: TGTGCCAGCAGCCCCTCGGGGAGCCCCGGGCTAGCGTATGGCTACACCTTC
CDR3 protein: CASSPSGSPGLAYGYTF

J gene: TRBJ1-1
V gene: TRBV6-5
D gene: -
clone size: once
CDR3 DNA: TGTGCCAGCAGAGTCGGGAACACTGAAGCTTTCTTT
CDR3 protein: CASRVGNTEAFF

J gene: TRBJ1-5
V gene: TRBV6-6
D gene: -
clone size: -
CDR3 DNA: TGTGCCAGCAGCCGGACGGTTTATAGCAATCAGCCCCAGCATTTT
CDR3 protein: CASSRTVYSNQPQHF

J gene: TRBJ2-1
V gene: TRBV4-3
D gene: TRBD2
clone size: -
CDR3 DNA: TGCGCCAGCAGCCAAGCGAGGGCTAGCGGTTACAATGAGCAGTTCTTC
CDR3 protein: CASSQARASGYNEQFF

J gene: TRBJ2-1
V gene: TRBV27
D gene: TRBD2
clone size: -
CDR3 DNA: TGTGCCAGCAGTTTACTTCGGCCCTTCGGCGGGGGGGCCTACAATGAGCAGTTCTTC
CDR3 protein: CASSLLRPFGGGAYNEQFF

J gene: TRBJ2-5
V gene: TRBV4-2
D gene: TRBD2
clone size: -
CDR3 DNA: TGTGCCAGCAGCTCTAGCGGGGGGATACAAGAGACCCAGTACTTC
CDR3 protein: CASSSSGGIQETQYF

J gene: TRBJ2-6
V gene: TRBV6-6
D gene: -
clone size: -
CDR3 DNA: TGTGCCAGCACCGGATCAGGTAGCTCTGGGGCCAACGTCCTGACTTTC
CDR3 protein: CASTGSGSSGANVLTF

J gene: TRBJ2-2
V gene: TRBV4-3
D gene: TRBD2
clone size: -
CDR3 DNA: TGCGCCAGCAGCCAAGTTCTTCGGGGGAGGGCCGGGAACACCGGGGAGCTGTTTTTT
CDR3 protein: CASSQVLRGRAGNTGELFF

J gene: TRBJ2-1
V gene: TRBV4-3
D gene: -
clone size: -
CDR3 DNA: TGCGCCAGCAGCCAAGTTCTAGGTTCCAATGAGCAGTTCTTC
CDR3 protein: CASSQVLGSNEQFF

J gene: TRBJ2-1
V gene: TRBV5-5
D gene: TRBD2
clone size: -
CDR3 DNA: TGTGCCAGCAGCCTCTGGAGCGGGAATAGGGTCAATGAGCAGTTCTTC
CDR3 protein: CASSLWSGNRVNEQFF

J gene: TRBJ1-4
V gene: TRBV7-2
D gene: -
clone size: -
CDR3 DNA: TGTGCCAGCAGCTTAGAATCAGGGTTATATGAAAAACTGTTTTTT
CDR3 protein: CASSLESGLYEKLFF

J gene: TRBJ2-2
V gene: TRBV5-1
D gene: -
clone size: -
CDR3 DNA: TGCGCCAGCAGCTCCCAGGGGCCTGGAACCGGGGAGCTGTTTTTT
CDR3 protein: CASSSQGPGTGELFF

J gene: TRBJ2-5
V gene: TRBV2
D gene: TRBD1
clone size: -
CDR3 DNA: TGTGCCAGCAGTCCTGGACAGGGCGGGGAGACCCAGTACTTC
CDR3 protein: CASSPGQGGETQYF

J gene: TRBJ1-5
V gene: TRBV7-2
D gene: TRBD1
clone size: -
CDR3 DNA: TGTGCCAGCAGCTTAGAATTTTCCGCAGGGGGACGGCAGCCCCAGCATTTT
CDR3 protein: CASSLEFSAGGRQPQHF

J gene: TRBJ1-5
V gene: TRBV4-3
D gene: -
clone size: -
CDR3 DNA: TGCGCCAGCAGCCAAGTAGGGAATGGGCAGCCCCAGCATTTT
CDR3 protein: CASSQVGNGQPQHF

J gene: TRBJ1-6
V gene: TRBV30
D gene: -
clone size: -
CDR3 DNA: TGTGCCTGGAGTGTACTTTCTCCCGACTATAATTCACCCCTCCACTTT
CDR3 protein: CAWSVLSPDYNSPLHF

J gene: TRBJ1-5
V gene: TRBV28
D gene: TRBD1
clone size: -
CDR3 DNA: TGTGCCAGCAGTTCGGGACAGGGGAGGAGTCAGCCCCAGCATTTT
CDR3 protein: CASSSGQGRSQPQHF

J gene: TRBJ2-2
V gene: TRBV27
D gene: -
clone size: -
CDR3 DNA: TGTGCCAGCAGTTTCGCGGGAAGGACCGGGGAGCTGTTTTTT
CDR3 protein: CASSFAGRTGELFF

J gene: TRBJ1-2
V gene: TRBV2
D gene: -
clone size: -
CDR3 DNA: TGTGCCAGCAGTGAAGGATCGCCCGGGGAGGAGCACCTCTATGGCTACACCTTC
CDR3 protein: CASSEGSPGEEHLYGYTF